These T cell receptor beta chains were read from a single sample in a study of CD8 T cells in Susac syndrome. In TCRdb, the immunoSEQ multiplex PCR reads were re-called with MiXCR into one record per CDR3 protein. The sample has a few hundred thousand distinct CDR3 sequences; roughly 90% are singletons. Sequencing was done on a sample of CD8+ T cells from PBMCs. These receptors were collected from a human donor with multiple sclerosis. Both conserved end residues are part of each CDR3. The order of the fields is clone size, D gene, V gene, J gene, CDR3 protein, CDR3 DNA. The D gene is left open where the match is weak. Not all rows give a size; the values are once, few, many and, for expanded clones, a class.

-	-	TRBV30	TRBJ2-7	CAWSVGGDEQYF	TGTGCCTGGAGTGTAGGGGGGGACGAGCAGTACTTC
-	TRBD2	TRBV7-8	TRBJ2-1	CASSLALAGGVGYEQFF	TGTGCCAGCAGCTTAGCTCTAGCGGGAGGTGTGGGTTATGAGCAGTTCTTC
-	-	TRBV12-3/TRBV12-4	TRBJ2-4	CASSPEAMRTNIQYF	TGTGCCAGCAGTCCAGAGGCAATGAGGACAAACATTCAGTACTTC
-	-	TRBV29-1	TRBJ1-3	CSAVGPADVPSGNTIYF	TGCAGCGCCGTCGGGCCCGCGGACGTTCCCTCTGGAAACACCATATATTTT
-	-	TRBV3-1	TRBJ1-6	CASSQDLTESSYNSPLHF	TGTGCCAGCAGCCAAGATCTGACAGAGAGCTCCTATAATTCACCCCTCCACTTT
-	-	TRBV7-9	TRBJ2-1	CASSLGRDNEQFF	TGTGCCAGCAGCTTGGGGCGTGACAATGAGCAGTTCTTC
-	TRBD1	TRBV9	TRBJ2-2	CASSPTGRGELFF	TGTGCCAGCAGCCCGACAGGGAGAGGGGAGCTGTTTTTT
-	-	TRBV15	TRBJ1-4	CATSRGTQDSSEKLFF	TGTGCCACCAGCAGAGGGACCCAGGACAGTTCTGAAAAACTGTTTTTT
-	TRBD2	TRBV6-2/TRBV6-3	TRBJ2-2	CASSYPGLAEGGELFF	TGTGCCAGCAGTTACCCCGGACTAGCGGAGGGCGGGGAGCTGTTTTTT
-	-	TRBV6-2/TRBV6-3	TRBJ2-7	CASSPWTEGDEQYF	TGTGCCAGCAGCCCCTGGACAGAGGGGGACGAGCAGTACTTC
-	-	TRBV7-9	TRBJ2-1	CASSGILDAHNEQFF	TGTGCCAGCAGCGGAATACTAGACGCACACAATGAGCAGTTCTTC
-	-	TRBV7-9	TRBJ2-5	CASSLVWETQYF	TGTGCCAGCAGCTTAGTGTGGGAGACCCAGTACTTC
-	TRBD2	TRBV15	TRBJ2-1	CATSRDRLGGTDNEQFF	TGTGCCACCAGCAGAGATCGGTTGGGAGGGACCGACAATGAGCAGTTCTTC
-	TRBD2	TRBV20-1	TRBJ2-4	CSALWIPTGGAQNIQYF	TGCAGTGCTCTGTGGATCCCGACGGGGGGGGCCCAAAACATTCAGTACTTC
-	TRBD2	TRBV4-1	TRBJ2-1	CASSRILTSGANNEQFF	TGCGCCAGCAGCCGAATCCTGACTAGCGGGGCGAACAATGAGCAGTTCTTC
-	-	TRBV29-1	TRBJ1-1	CSVADGARGNTEAFF	TGCAGCGTTGCGGACGGGGCGCGCGGGAACACTGAAGCTTTCTTT
once	-	TRBV29-1	TRBJ2-1	CSVHGAAPSYNEQFF	TGCAGCGTTCACGGGGCGGCCCCCTCTTACAATGAGCAGTTCTTC
-	-	TRBV7-9	TRBJ1-1	CASSLVSENTEAFF	TGTGCCAGCAGCTTAGTGTCCGAGAACACTGAAGCTTTCTTT
once	TRBD1	TRBV4-1	TRBJ2-6	CASSQDRGQGGIGWANVLTF	TGCGCCAGCAGCCAAGACCGTGGACAGGGTGGAATAGGCTGGGCCAACGTCCTGACTTTC
-	-	TRBV30	TRBJ2-3	CAWGGRPSTDTQYF	TGTGCCTGGGGGGGACGCCCAAGCACAGATACGCAGTATTTT
-	-	TRBV6-2/TRBV6-3	TRBJ2-7	CASSYRQTGTLSYEQYF	TGTGCCAGCAGTTATCGCCAAACGGGGACTTTGAGCTACGAGCAGTACTTC
-	-	TRBV7-2	TRBJ2-1	CASSLVGHNEQFF	TGTGCCAGCAGCTTAGTCGGCCACAATGAGCAGTTCTTC
-	-	TRBV7-9	TRBJ2-2	CASSVGRDLFF	TGTGCCAGCAGCGTGGGACGGGACCTGTTTTTT
-	-	TRBV30	TRBJ1-5	CAWSVENQPQHF	TGTGCCTGGAGTGTTGAGAATCAGCCCCAGCATTTT
-	-	TRBV12-3/TRBV12-4	TRBJ2-5	CASTEPQSIETQYF	TGTGCCTCGACAGAGCCTCAAAGTATTGAGACCCAGTACTTC
-	TRBD2	TRBV6-4	TRBJ2-1	CASSPSGNINEQFF	TGTGCCAGCAGTCCTAGCGGGAACATCAATGAGCAGTTCTTC
-	-	TRBV6-6	TRBJ1-1	CASTHPTEGNTEAFF	TGTGCCAGCACCCACCCCACGGAAGGGAACACTGAAGCTTTCTTT
-	-	TRBV7-6	TRBJ2-7	CASSLGGIGTVYEQYF	TGTGCCAGCAGCTTGGGGGGCATCGGGACAGTATACGAGCAGTACTTC
-	TRBD1	TRBV29-1	TRBJ2-7	CSVEDRGGYEQYF	TGCAGCGTCGAGGACAGGGGCGGCTACGAGCAGTACTTC
-	TRBD1	TRBV7-7	TRBJ2-5	CASSFSTGLETQYF	TGTGCTAGCAGCTTTTCGACAGGGTTAGAGACCCAGTACTTC
-	TRBD2	TRBV19	TRBJ2-1	CATGTSVQFF	TGTGCCACCGGGACTAGCGTCCAGTTCTTC
-	TRBD2	TRBV13	TRBJ2-4	CASSLGLAGQYF	TGTGCCAGCAGCCTTGGACTAGCGGGACAGTACTTC
-	-	TRBV12-3/TRBV12-4	TRBJ2-1	CASSSGVLGGGNEQFF	TGTGCCAGCAGTTCCGGGGTCCTTGGGGGCGGGAATGAGCAGTTCTTC
-	TRBD2	TRBV27	TRBJ2-7	CASSLLLAGGPYEQYF	TGTGCCAGCAGTCTTCTACTAGCGGGAGGGCCCTACGAGCAGTACTTC
-	-	TRBV27	TRBJ2-7	CASSPSGWEEQYF	TGTGCCAGCAGTCCATCGGGTTGGGAGGAGCAGTACTTC
-	-	TRBV12-3/TRBV12-4	TRBJ1-5	CASSPDGSNQPQHF	TGTGCCAGCAGTCCCGACGGTAGCAATCAGCCCCAGCATTTT
-	TRBD2	TRBV9	TRBJ2-2	CASSPPGGAGSGELFF	TGTGCCAGCAGCCCCCCGGGGGGGGCGGGATCCGGGGAGCTGTTTTTT
-	-	TRBV30	TRBJ1-1	CAWGEGPMNTEAFF	TGTGCCTGGGGGGAGGGTCCAATGAACACTGAAGCTTTCTTT
once	-	TRBV12-3/TRBV12-4	TRBJ1-1	CASSRRGGQMNTEAFF	TGTGCCAGCAGCCGTAGGGGAGGACAGATGAACACTGAAGCTTTCTTT
once	-	TRBV20-1	TRBJ2-7	CSARDLGVGYEQYF	TGCAGTGCTAGAGATCTCGGGGTTGGCTACGAGCAGTACTTC
-	TRBD1	TRBV4-3	TRBJ2-7	CASSQVRGPYEQYF	TGCGCCAGCAGCCAAGTCAGGGGGCCCTACGAGCAGTACTTC
few	-	TRBV6-1	TRBJ2-1	CASSAGSPEQFF	TGTGCCAGCAGCGCCGGAAGCCCGGAGCAGTTCTTC
-	-	TRBV29-1	TRBJ2-1	CSVEGGTGTIDNEQFF	TGCAGCGTTGAAGGGGGAACAGGGACTATTGACAATGAGCAGTTCTTC
-	-	TRBV6-6	TRBJ1-1	CASRSTGHTEAFF	TGTGCCAGCAGGAGTACGGGACACACTGAAGCTTTCTTT
-	-	TRBV6-2/TRBV6-3	TRBJ2-1	CASSIRVGRNEQFF	TGTGCCAGCAGTATACGAGTCGGGCGCAATGAGCAGTTCTTC
once	-	TRBV6-5	TRBJ2-2	CATHGPGELFF	TGTGCCACCCATGGGCCCGGGGAGCTGTTTTTT
-	-	TRBV27	TRBJ2-4	CASQRTALAKNIQYF	TGTGCCAGCCAGCGGACAGCCTTAGCCAAAAACATTCAGTACTTC
-	-	TRBV9	TRBJ1-2	CASSVASLPWEGRRDGYTF	TGTGCCAGCAGCGTAGCAAGCCTCCCGTGGGAGGGGCGGAGAGATGGCTACACCTTC